The rows below give T cell receptor beta chains drawn from one sample of a study of early T cells in non-severe SARS-CoV-2 infection. Each CDR3 protein is one row after TCRdb ran MiXCR on the 5' RACE reads. The sample contains roughly 88,000 distinct CDR3 sequences, 14% of which appear only once. Sequencing input: whole blood. The receptors were sampled from an adult who was a healthcare worker with PCR-confirmed SARS-CoV-2 infection or an uninfected control (not recorded which). Both conserved end residues are part of each CDR3. Size tells how often a clone was seen (once, few, many) or the class of an expanded clone, and some rows leave it out.

18,TRBV19,few,CASSALRGEILAKNIQYF
14,TRBV7-9,-,CASSPPGTVNGYTF
13,TRBV27,many,CASSSNPGYEQYF
17,TRBV12-3/TRBV12-4,many,CASTPGTWFEVAGELFF
17,TRBV25-1,many,CASSESPPGLETYEQYF
15,TRBV14,-,CASSQGGLAKNIQYF
16,TRBV7-2,few,CASRNGGGFFNQEQFF
12,TRBV20-1,-,CSATGNTGELFF
14,TRBV7-6,many,CASSYRDREAEAFF
11,TRBV28,-,CASSSYWDVSF
13,TRBV13,-,CASSLDVTGAQYF
12,TRBV5-1,-,CASRTGTAEAFF
15,TRBV6-5,few,CASSYETGNTGELFF
11,TRBV6-5,-,CASSQGAEQYF
15,TRBV6-5,many,CASSGQGATNEKLFF
16,TRBV20-1,few,CSASRDRQGDTDTQYF
17,TRBV6-5,few,CASSWVWAISYNSPLHF
11,TRBV12-3/TRBV12-4,few,CASSLAQTAAF
13,TRBV2,-,CASSVGVNSPLHF
15,TRBV27,many,CASGPPPGQGSPLHF
15,TRBV7-8,-,CASSSTNYRGGEQYF
13,TRBV6-6,few,CASSRGQGYEQYF
14,TRBV3-1,few,CASSQDHRFYEQYF
17,TRBV7-9,-,CASSLDALKRSYNEQFF
14,TRBV28,-,CASSPIRAGNTIYF
15,TRBV11-1,-,CASSSTGGNENTIYF
14,TRBV28,few,CASTQGVVGYEQYF
18,TRBV24-1,-,CATSDFLAGDVRGNEQFF
13,TRBV29-1,many,CSVVGGHSYEQYF
14,TRBV20-1,few,CSARESSGRNIQYF
17,TRBV19,-,CASSIQRGAPSTDTQYF